These 13 T cell receptor beta chains originate from one sample sequenced in a study of technical replicates of blood from several donors (TCRdb year 2017). Library preparation was by the immunoSEQ multiplex PCR assay. TCRdb re-hosts the immuneACCESS table, in-frame sequences only. Its copies lack some clones; in the studies checked, an unresolved V gene accounts for under half of them, and the cause for the rest is not known. This sample is represented by about 14,000 clones; approximately 88% of them were singletons. Clones ranked in the top ten supply about 11% of the sample. The sample taken for sequencing was PBMCs. The receptors stem from a human donor in good health.

The genes are TRBV19 and TRBJ2-5; 7 bases agree with TRBD2. CDR1 is LNHDA and CDR2 is SQIVND in the germline V gene (reference sequence). CDR3 length: 15 amino acids. Trimming at V came to 4 bases and at J to 4 bases, leaving 9 bases not matched to a gene. CDR3 amino acids: CASSTGEGMRETQYF. The DNA for the CDR3 is TGTGCCAGTAGTACTGGGGAGGGAATGCGAGAGACCCAGTACTTC.

The J gene is TRBJ2-7, the V gene TRBV18; the D gene is possibly TRBD1 (6 bases). V was trimmed by 2 bases and J by 7 bases, leaving 15 bases between them. This CDR3 has 14 residues. Germline V CDR1 and CDR2: KGHSH, LQKENI. The CDR3 loop is CASSPGAITGEQYF. DNA for the CDR3: TGTGCCAGCTCACCAGGGGCTATAACAGGGGAGCAGTACTTC.

The chain uses TRBV5-1 and TRBJ1-1; TRBD1 aligns across 7 bases. CDR3 size: 15 residues. V dropped 4 bases and J dropped 0; count of bases not matched to a gene: 6. CDR1 and CDR2 from the germline V gene are SGHRS and YFSETQ. The CDR3 spells CASSAGQHMNTEAFF. The CDR3 DNA reads TGCGCCAGCAGCGCGGGACAGCACATGAACACTGAAGCTTTCTTT.

This clone was observed a single time. The chain employs TRBV7-9 and TRBJ2-1; TRBD2 matches 8 bases. This CDR3 has 16 residues. V was pared by 1 base and J by 3 bases, with 5 bases of the junction left unmatched. CDR1 SEHNR and CDR2 FQNEAQ come from the germline V gene (reference sequence). The CDR3 DNA is TGTGCCAGCAGCTTAGTGGTTAGCGGGGACTACAATGAGCAGTTCTTC. Its translation: CASSLVVSGDYNEQFF.

This chain uses TRBV19 with TRBJ2-1; 8 bases are shared with TRBD2. The CDR3 totals 15 residues. After removal of 3 bases from V and 7 bases from J, the junction contained 8 bases not matched to a gene. Per the germline V gene, CDR1 is LNHDA and CDR2 is SQIVND (reference sequence). The CDR3, as DNA: TGTGCCAGTAGTATCCCGCGCGGGAGGTTGAATGAGCAGTTCTTC. Its protein is CASSIPRGRLNEQFF.

The chain carries TRBV6-5 and TRBJ2-5, with 8 bases fitting TRBD2. This CDR3 spans 13 amino acids. Germline V lookup: CDR1 MNHEY, CDR2 SVGAGI. V was pared by 10 bases and J by 10 bases, with 14 bases of the junction left unmatched. The CDR3 here is CATRKGGLVLQYF. The CDR3, as DNA: TGTGCCACCAGGAAAGGGGGACTAGTCCTCCAGTACTTC.

The V and J genes are TRBV6-5 and TRBJ1-1; 9 bases agree with TRBD1. Germline trimming cut 4 bases from V and 3 bases from J; bases unmatched to any gene: 3. The CDR3 runs to 14 residues. CDR1 and CDR2 from the germline V gene are MNHEY and SVGAGI. CDR3 in amino acids: CASSSRTGDTEAFF. As DNA, the CDR3 is TGTGCCAGCAGTTCTCGGACAGGGGACACTGAAGCTTTCTTT.

V is TRBV19 and J is TRBJ2-7; D possibly corresponds to TRBD2 (6 bases). Trimming removed 4 bases at V and 3 bases at J, with 10 bases between. CDR1 is LNHDA, CDR2 SQIVND, per germline (reference sequence). The CDR3 consists of 13 residues. The CDR3 DNA is TGTGCCAGTAGTAGCGGGGCTGGCTACGAGCAGTACTTC. The encoded protein is CASSSGAGYEQYF.

This clone has just a few counts. The chain is built from TRBV25-1 and TRBJ2-3, with D perhaps matching TRBD2 (6 bases). Germline lookup yields CDR1 MGHDK and CDR2 SYGVNS. V lost 5 bases and J 4 bases, leaving 10 bases between the germline ends. The CDR3 length is 13 residues. CDR3 in amino acids: CASSRGSADTQYF. CDR3 nucleotide sequence: TGTGCCAGCAGTCGGGGGAGTGCAGATACGCAGTATTTT. The whole variable domain, filled in from reference TRBV25-1 and TRBJ2-3, reads EADIYQTPRYLVIGTGKKITLECSQTMGHDKMYWYQQDPGMELHLIHYSYGVNSTEKGDLSSESTVSRIRTEHFPLTLESARPSHTSQYLCASSRGSADTQYFGPGTRLTVL.

The chain couples TRBV19 to TRBJ2-1; 8 nucleotides align to TRBD1. The J segment lost 4 bases and the V segment lost 7 bases, leaving 9 bases of the junction unmatched. The CDR3 loop spans 15 amino acids. Germline values: CDR1 LNHDA, CDR2 SQIVND (reference sequence). The CDR3 spells CASKARDRIYNEQFF. The CDR3, as DNA: TGTGCCAGTAAGGCTCGGGACAGGATTTACAATGAGCAGTTCTTC.

The chain is built from TRBV18 and TRBJ2-7, with 10 positions matching TRBD2. This CDR3 has 14 amino acids. V dropped 6 bases and J dropped 6; count of bases not matched to a gene: 8. In germline, CDR1 is KGHSH, CDR2 LQKENI. Here the CDR3 reads CASSFSGRAAEQYF. The CDR3 DNA sequence: TGTGCCAGCTCCTTCAGCGGGAGGGCCGCCGAGCAGTACTTC.

V and J are TRBV7-9 and TRBJ2-7; D remains unclear. Trimming left V 3 bases short and J 2 bases short, with 8 bases between. Per germline, CDR1 SEHNR and CDR2 FQNEAQ (reference sequence). The CDR3 runs to 13 residues. CDR3 amino acids: CASSLYSPYEQYF. DNA for the CDR3: TGTGCCAGCAGCTTGTATTCTCCCTACGAGCAGTACTTC. Complete variable domain (other parts from reference TRBV7-9 and TRBJ2-7): DTGVSQNPRHKITKRGQNVTFRCDPISEHNRLYWYRQTLGQGPEFLTYFQNEAQLEKSRLLSDRFSAERPKGSFSTLEIQRTEQGDSAMYLCASSLYSPYEQYFGPGTRLTVT.

V is TRBV6-4 and J is TRBJ2-3; 8 bases match TRBD1. Germline CDR1 reads MRHNA; CDR2 reads SNTAGT. V gave up 5 bases and J gave up 3 bases; unmatched junction bases: 7. The CDR3 contains 15 residues. The DNA for the CDR3 is TGTGCCAGCAGTCCTAGCCGACAGGGGACAGATACGCAGTATTTT. It encodes CASSPSRQGTDTQYF.